This T cell receptor beta chain came from a study of beta chain features in type 1 diabetes. Background on the study: Patients and healthy donors were similar in age, gender and cell yields.

The germline gives CDR1 MDHEN, CDR2 SYDVKM. The CDR3 extends over 14 amino acids. Trimming cost V 8 bases and J 4 bases, with 18 bases left between them. The table lists this clone with a few counts. Antigen: not known. The entirety of the isolated RNA underwent reverse transcription, so expressed TCRB transcripts were sequenced. Repertoires were generated with immunoSEQ multiplex PCR, while TCRdb's copy carries only in-frame clones and drops some. The sample has around 340,000 clones, about a tenth seen once; the top ten hold over 0.95%. Whole-study findings and limits: Significant though moderate, a shortening of TCRB CDR3s appeared in all four CD4+ subsets of Type 1 diabetes patients.

The clonotype comes from a man aged 25-45 years with type 1 diabetes. The chain joins TRBV28 to TRBJ2-7; either TRBD1 or TRBD2 may fit D (6 bases each). The sequenced sample consisted of central memory CD4+ T cells from blood. CDR3 sequence reads: CASVPGERGYEQYF. As DNA, the CDR3 is TGTGCCAGCGTTCCGGGAGAAAGGGGGTACGAGCAGTACTTC.